Sequencing of this T cell receptor (beta chain) was carried out in a study of blood T cell repertoires in COVID-19. Study background: From T cells, B-cell-depleted T cells, or PBMCs came the material, which was cDNA or gDNA.

Trimming removed 0 bases from V and 1 base from J, with 16 bases in between. Germline CDR1 SGHTA, CDR2 FQGNSA. The CDR3 contains 18 residues. Method: immunoSEQ multiplex PCR; TCRdb's copy keeps in-frame clones and lacks some. The table lists roughly 200,000 clones, approximately 91% of them singletons. The sequencing input was peripheral blood. This clonotype was sampled from a woman aged 40 to 50 who had recovered from COVID-19. The rearrangement joins TRBV7-2 to TRBJ1-5; D gene ambiguous. The CDR3: CASSLALYEGFSNQPQHF. In DNA, the CDR3 is TGTGCCAGCAGCTTAGCGTTATACGAGGGTTTCAGCAATCAGCCCCAGCATTTT.